The 8 T cell receptor beta chains reported below all come from one sample, sequenced in a study of identifying expanded T cells in peripheral blood. The assay was immunoSEQ multiplex PCR, and TCRdb's table has in-frame clones only and misses some. The sample lists tens of thousands of clones; roughly 81% were seen once. Material: blood. These receptors originate from a person between 18 and 69 years old in good health.

This clone has a handful of counts. The rearrangement uses TRBV9 and TRBJ1-2, with TRBD1 matching over 8 bases. With 0 bases clipped from V and 4 bases from J, the junction kept 5 bases outside the gene matches. Germline CDR1 SGDLS, CDR2 YYNGEE. The CDR3 spans 15 residues. Here the CDR3 reads CASSVAGGAGYGYTF. CDR3 coding DNA: TGTGCCAGCAGCGTAGCAGGGGGCGCCGGCTATGGCTACACCTTC.

Details on this clone: One end of the junction does not line up with germline, which may come from a read error. The chain links TRBV11-1 to TRBJ1-2; 7 bases are a match to TRBD1. CDR3 size: 14 residues. The germline V gene encodes CDR1 SGHAT and CDR2 FQDESV (reference sequence). CDR3 in DNA: TGTGCCAGCAGTTTAGGAAGGGGGCAATATGGCTACACCTTC. Its translation: CASSLGRGQYGYTF. Filled out from reference TRBV11-1 and TRBJ1-2, the complete variable domain reads EAEVAQSPRYKITEKSQAVAFWCDPISGHATLYWYRQILGQGPELLVQFQDESVVDDSQLPKDRFSAERLKGVDSTLKIQPAELGDSAMYLCASSLGRGQYGYTFGSGTRLTVV.

This chain links TRBV7-2 with TRBJ1-1, with D perhaps matching TRBD1 (5 bases). CDR3 size: 15 residues. The germline CDR1 and CDR2 sequences are SGHTA and FQGNSA. V was trimmed by 5 bases and J by 6 bases, leaving 19 bases between them. The CDR3 protein is CASSQTAAGKPEAFF. For the CDR3, the DNA is TGTGCCAGCAGCCAAACCGCGGCAGGGAAGCCTGAAGCTTTCTTT.

The J gene is TRBJ1-2, the V gene TRBV7-2; D unresolved. The germline V gene encodes CDR1 SGHTA and CDR2 FQGNSA. V was pared by 0 bases and J by 0 bases, with 11 bases between. The CDR3 runs 16 residues. The CDR3 region has the DNA TGTGCCAGCAGCTTAGCAGCGACTCAGACTAACTATGGCTACACCTTC. The encoded protein is CASSLAATQTNYGYTF.

CDR3 protein: CASSLGGLSYEQYF. The CDR3 DNA reads TGTGCCAGCAGCCTCGGGGGGTTATCCTACGAGCAGTACTTC. The chain combines TRBV7-2 with TRBJ2-7, with 7 bases that match TRBD2. The CDR3 contains 14 residues. The ends lost 5 bases at V and 1 base at J; junction bases unmatched: 5. Germline assignment: CDR1 SGHTA and CDR2 FQGNSA. The whole variable domain, remainder taken from reference TRBV7-2 and TRBJ2-7, is GAGVSQSPSNKVTEKGKDVELRCDPISGHTALYWYRQSLGQGLEFLIYFQGNSAPDKSGLPSDRFSAERTGGSVSTLTIQRTQQEDSAVYLCASSLGGLSYEQYFGPGTRLTVT.

V usage is TRBV11-2 and J usage is TRBJ2-6, with a tentative D call TRBD2 (6 bases). This CDR3 has 16 amino acids. The germline V gene has CDR1 SGHAT and CDR2 FQNNGV. Trimming stripped 1 base from V and 4 bases from J, with 11 bases between. The CDR3 reads CASSLVGGSGANVLTF. The DNA of the CDR3 is TGTGCCAGCAGCTTAGTCGGGGGTTCCGGGGCCAACGTCCTGACTTTC.

This rearrangement joins TRBV30 to TRBJ2-1; 14 nucleotides align to TRBD2. This CDR3 region has 17 residues. The trim removed 4 bases at V and 4 bases at J, leaving 9 bases unmatched. The germline gives CDR1 GTSNPN, CDR2 SVGIG (reference sequence). The CDR3 reads CAWTNARTSGGYNEQFF. CDR3 DNA sequence: TGTGCCTGGACCAATGCGAGGACTAGCGGGGGGTACAATGAGCAGTTCTTC.

The chain has TRBV7-6 and TRBJ2-1, with D unresolved. Trimming left V 5 bases short and J 0 bases short, with 14 bases between. Germline-derived CDR1 and CDR2 are SGHVS and FNYEAQ. This CDR3 contains 16 residues. For the CDR3, the DNA is TGTGCCAGCAGCCCGTCCAGCCGTAGCTCCTACAATGAGCAGTTCTTC. Translation gives CASSPSSRSSYNEQFF.